A single sample is the source of the 5 T cell receptor beta chains below, sequenced in a study of T cells in Graves' hyperthyroidism and ophthalmopathy. Amplified TCR beta CDR3 regions derived from RNA transcripts. The HTBI primer set drove a first-round RT-PCR of the TCR CDR3. TCRdb processed the multiplex PCR reads anew with MiXCR; each CDR3 protein has one entry. Of about 350,000 distinct CDR3 sequences detected, roughly an eighth appear once; the ten largest clones hold around 32%. What was sequenced was blood. The receptors come from a woman aged 35 to 49 with Graves' ophthalmopathy.

This clonotype was detected a few times. The chain combines TRBV7-9 with TRBJ2-5, with TRBD1 identical over 8 bases. Germline V gives CDR1 SEHNR, CDR2 FQNEAQ (reference sequence). After removal of 2 bases from V and 0 bases from J, the junction contained 8 bases not matched to a gene. The CDR3 is made up of 17 amino acids. The CDR3 reads CASSLSTRTGYQETQYF. The CDR3 nucleotides read TGTGCCAGCAGCTTATCAACCCGGACAGGGTACCAAGAGACCCAGTACTTC.

This clonotype was detected a few times. The chain links TRBV20-1 to TRBJ2-1; TRBD2 might be the D (7 bases). V was pared by 1 base and J by 15 bases, with 16 bases between. Germline V CDR1 and CDR2: DFQATT, SNEGSKA (reference sequence). The CDR3 has 12 residues. DNA of the CDR3: TGCAGTGCTAGAGGTGTGGGGGGGCTCTTGTTCTTC. This gives the protein CSARGVGGLLFF.

This clonotype occurred a few times. The chain is built from TRBV20-1 and TRBJ2-2, with a tentative D call TRBD2 (6 bases). V lost 6 bases, J lost 3 bases, and 14 bases lay in between. Germline CDR1 is DFQATT and CDR2 is SNEGSKA (reference sequence). CDR3 length equals 14 residues. Written as DNA, the CDR3 is TGCAGTGCCAATCCCGGGGGAGACACCGGGGAGCTGTTTTTT. Translated, it gives CSANPGGDTGELFF.

Concerning this clonotype itself: A read error may be the cause here, since a much bigger clone is one base away. V and J are TRBV24-1 and TRBJ2-3; D remains unclear. V gave up 4 bases and J gave up 5 bases, with 6 bases separating them. Germline V gene lookup returns CDR1 KGHDR and CDR2 SFDVKD. The CDR3 spans 12 residues. This chain's CDR3 is CATSEPKDTQYF. CDR3 nucleotide sequence: TGTGCCACCAGTGAGCCAAAAGATACGCAGTATTTT.

This clonotype showed up many times. The rearrangement uses TRBV27 and TRBJ2-1, with D maybe TRBD2 (5 bases). V lost 8 bases and J 1 base, leaving 12 bases between the germline ends. The CDR3 extends over 14 amino acids. From germline, CDR1 is MNHEY and CDR2 SMNVEV (reference sequence). The CDR3 is CASRSGYSYNEQFF. Here the CDR3 DNA reads TGTGCCAGCCGGAGCGGATATTCCTACAATGAGCAGTTCTTC.